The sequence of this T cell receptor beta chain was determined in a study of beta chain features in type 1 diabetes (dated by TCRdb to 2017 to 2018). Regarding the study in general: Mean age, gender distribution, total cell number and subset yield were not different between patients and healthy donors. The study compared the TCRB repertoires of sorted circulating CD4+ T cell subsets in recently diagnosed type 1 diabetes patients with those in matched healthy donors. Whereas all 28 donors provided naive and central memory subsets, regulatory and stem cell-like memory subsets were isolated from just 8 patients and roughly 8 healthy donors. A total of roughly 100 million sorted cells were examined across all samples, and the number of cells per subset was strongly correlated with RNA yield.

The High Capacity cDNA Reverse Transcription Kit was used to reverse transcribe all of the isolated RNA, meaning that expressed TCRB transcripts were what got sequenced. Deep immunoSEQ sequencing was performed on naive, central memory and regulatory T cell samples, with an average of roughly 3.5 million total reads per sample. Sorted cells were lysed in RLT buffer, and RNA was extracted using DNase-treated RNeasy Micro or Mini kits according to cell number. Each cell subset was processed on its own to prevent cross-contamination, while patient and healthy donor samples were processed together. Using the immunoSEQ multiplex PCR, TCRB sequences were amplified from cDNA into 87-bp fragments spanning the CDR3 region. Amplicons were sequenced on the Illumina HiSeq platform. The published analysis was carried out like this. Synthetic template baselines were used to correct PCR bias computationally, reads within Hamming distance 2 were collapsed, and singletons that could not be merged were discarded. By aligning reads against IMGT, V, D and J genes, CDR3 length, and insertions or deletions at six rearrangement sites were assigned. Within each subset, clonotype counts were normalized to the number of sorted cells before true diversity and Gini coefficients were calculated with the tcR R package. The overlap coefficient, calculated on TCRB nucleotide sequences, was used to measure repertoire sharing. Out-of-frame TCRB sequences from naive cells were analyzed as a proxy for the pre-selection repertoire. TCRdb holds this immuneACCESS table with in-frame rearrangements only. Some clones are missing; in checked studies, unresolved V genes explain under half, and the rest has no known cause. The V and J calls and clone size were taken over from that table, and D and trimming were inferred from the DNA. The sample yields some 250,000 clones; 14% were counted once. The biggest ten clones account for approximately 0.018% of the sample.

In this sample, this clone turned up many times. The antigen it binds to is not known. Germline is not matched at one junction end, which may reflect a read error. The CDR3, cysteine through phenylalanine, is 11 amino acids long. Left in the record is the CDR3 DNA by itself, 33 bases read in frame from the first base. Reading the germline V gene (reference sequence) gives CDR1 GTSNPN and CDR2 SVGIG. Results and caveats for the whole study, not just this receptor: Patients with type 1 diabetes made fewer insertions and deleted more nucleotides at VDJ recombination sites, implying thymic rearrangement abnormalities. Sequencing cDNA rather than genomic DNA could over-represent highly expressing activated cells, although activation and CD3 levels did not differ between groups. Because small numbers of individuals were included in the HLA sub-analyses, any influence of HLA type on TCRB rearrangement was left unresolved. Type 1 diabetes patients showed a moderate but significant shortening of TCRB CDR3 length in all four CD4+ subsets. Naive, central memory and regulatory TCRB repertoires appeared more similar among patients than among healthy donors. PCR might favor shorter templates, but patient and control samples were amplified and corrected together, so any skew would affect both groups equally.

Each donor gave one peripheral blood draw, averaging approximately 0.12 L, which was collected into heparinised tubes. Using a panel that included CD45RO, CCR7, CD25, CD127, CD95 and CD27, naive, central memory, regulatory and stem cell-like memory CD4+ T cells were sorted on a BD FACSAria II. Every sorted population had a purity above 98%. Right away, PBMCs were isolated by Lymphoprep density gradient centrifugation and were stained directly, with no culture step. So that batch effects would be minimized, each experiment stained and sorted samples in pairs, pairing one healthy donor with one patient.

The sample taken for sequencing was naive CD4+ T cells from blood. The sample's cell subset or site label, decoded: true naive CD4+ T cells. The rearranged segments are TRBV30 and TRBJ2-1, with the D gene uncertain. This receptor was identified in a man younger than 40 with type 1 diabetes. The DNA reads TGTGCCTGGAGTTCCTCCAATGAGCAGTTCTTC. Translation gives CAWSSSNEQFF.